The 6 T cell receptor beta chains reported below all come from one sample, sequenced in a study of cytotoxic CD8 clonotypes in ibrutinib-treated CLL (dated by TCRdb to about 2021). Library construction relied on the immunoSEQ multiplex PCR assay. As stored in TCRdb, this immuneACCESS dataset retains in-frame rearrangements with V and J assigned. A fraction of the clones does not appear; measured against another copy, unresolved V genes explain less than half of the discrepancy, and the remainder lacks a known reason. The sample records roughly 58,000 clones, roughly 50% of which are singletons. Of the sample, roughly a quarter is held by the ten largest clones. This specimen's time point label, per the study, means: progressive disease on ibrutinib. The input for sequencing was PBMCs, taken at disease progression, from a patient treated with ibrutinib. The source of these receptors is a human donor with chronic lymphocytic leukemia.

The rearrangement uses TRBV5-1 and TRBJ2-1; 9 nucleotides line up with TRBD2. The CDR3 totals 14 residues. Germline-derived CDR1 and CDR2 are SGHRS and YFSETQ. V dropped 2 bases and J dropped 9; count of bases not matched to a gene: 6. The CDR3 region is CASSLGGGAGEQFF. DNA of the CDR3: TGCGCCAGCAGCTTAGGCGGGGGGGCCGGTGAGCAGTTCTTC.

V and J are TRBV11-1 and TRBJ2-5; TRBD1 might be the D (5 bases). Germline-derived CDR1 and CDR2 are SGHAT and FQDESV (reference sequence). The CDR3 runs 16 residues. Trimming shortened V by 2 bases and J by 2 bases, and 15 bases separated the two germline ends. Written as DNA, the CDR3 is TGTGCCAGCAGCTTAAGGGTTCGGACAATTCAAGAGACCCAGTACTTC. It translates to CASSLRVRTIQETQYF.

The chain links TRBV7-9 to TRBJ1-2, with D possibly matching TRBD1 (5 bases). CDR1 is SEHNR and CDR2 is FQNEAQ in the germline V gene (reference sequence). This CDR3 contains 17 residues. V lost 4 bases, J lost 0 bases, and 18 bases lay in between. The CDR3 DNA reads TGTGCCAGCAGCTCAGACCTCCGCAGGGAACCTAACTATGGCTACACCTTC. It encodes CASSSDLRREPNYGYTF.

V gene TRBV18 combines with J gene TRBJ2-1; TRBD1 agrees at 9 bases. The J segment lost 7 bases and the V segment lost 4 bases, leaving 8 bases of the junction unmatched. The CDR3 runs 15 residues. Germline values: CDR1 KGHSH, CDR2 LQKENI. CDR3 protein: CASSQDRGNRNEQFF. CDR3 bases: TGTGCCAGCTCACAAGACAGGGGGAATAGAAATGAGCAGTTCTTC.

In its sample, this clone was seen a few times. The CDR3 spells CASSLAAPSGGSTYEQYF. The CDR3 DNA is TGTGCCAGCAGCTTAGCGGCGCCTAGCGGGGGATCTACCTACGAGCAGTACTTC. This sequence joins TRBV7-2 and TRBJ2-7; 10 bases match TRBD2. CDR1 SGHTA and CDR2 FQGNSA come from the germline V gene. CDR3 length: 18 amino acids. V dropped 0 bases and J dropped 2; count of bases not matched to a gene: 10.

In DNA, the CDR3 is TGTGCCAGCAGCCAAGATTGGGGCAATATAGCGTTGCCCCAGCATTTT. It encodes CASSQDWGNIALPQHF. The chain carries TRBV4-2 and TRBJ1-5, with D perhaps matching TRBD1 (5 bases). This CDR3 contains 16 residues. Trimming took off 0 bases at V and 9 bases at J, with 18 bases between the two ends. Per the germline V gene, CDR1 is LGHNA and CDR2 is YNFKEQ.